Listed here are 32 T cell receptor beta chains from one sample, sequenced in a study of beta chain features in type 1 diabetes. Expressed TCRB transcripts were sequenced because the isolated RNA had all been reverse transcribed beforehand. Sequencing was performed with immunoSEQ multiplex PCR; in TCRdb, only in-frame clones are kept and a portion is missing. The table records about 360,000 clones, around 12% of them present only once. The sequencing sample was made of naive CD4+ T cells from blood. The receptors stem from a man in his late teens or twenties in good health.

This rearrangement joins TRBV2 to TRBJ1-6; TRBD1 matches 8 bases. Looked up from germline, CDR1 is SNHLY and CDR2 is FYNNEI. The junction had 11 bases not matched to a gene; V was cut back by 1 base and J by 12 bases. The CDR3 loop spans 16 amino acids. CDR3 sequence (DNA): TGTGCCAGCAGTGAAGTGGGAACAGGGGGGCCCATACCCCTCCACTTT. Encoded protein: CASSEVGTGGPIPLHF.

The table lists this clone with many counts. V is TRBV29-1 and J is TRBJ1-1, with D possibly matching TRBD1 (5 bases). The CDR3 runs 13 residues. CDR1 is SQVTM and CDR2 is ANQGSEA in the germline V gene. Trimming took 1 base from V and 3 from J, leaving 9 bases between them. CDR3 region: CSVEVGGDTEAFF. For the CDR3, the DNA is TGCAGCGTTGAAGTGGGAGGGGACACTGAAGCTTTCTTT.

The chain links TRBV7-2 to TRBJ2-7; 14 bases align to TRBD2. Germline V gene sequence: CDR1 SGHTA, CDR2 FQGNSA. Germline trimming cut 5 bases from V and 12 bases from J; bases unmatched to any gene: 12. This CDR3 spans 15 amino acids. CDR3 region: CASSATGLAGVPRYF. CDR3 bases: TGTGCCAGCAGCGCGACGGGACTAGCGGGAGTGCCTCGGTACTTC.

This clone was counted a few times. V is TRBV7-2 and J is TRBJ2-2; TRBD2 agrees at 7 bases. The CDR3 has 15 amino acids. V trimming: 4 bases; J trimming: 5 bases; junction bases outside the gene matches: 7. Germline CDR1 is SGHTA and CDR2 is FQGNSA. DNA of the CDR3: TGTGCCAGCAGCTGGGGAGGGCCAGGGACCGGGGAGCTGTTTTTT. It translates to CASSWGGPGTGELFF.

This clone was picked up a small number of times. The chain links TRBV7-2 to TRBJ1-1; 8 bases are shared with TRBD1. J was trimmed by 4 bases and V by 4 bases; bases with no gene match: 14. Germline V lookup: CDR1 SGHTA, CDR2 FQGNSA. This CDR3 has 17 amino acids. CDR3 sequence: CASSSRARADRGTEAFF. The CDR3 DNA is TGTGCCAGCAGCTCTAGGGCTAGGGCAGACAGGGGCACTGAAGCTTTCTTT.

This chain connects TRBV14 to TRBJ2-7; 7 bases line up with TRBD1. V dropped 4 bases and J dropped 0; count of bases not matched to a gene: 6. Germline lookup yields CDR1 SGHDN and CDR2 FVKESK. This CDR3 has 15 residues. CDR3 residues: CASSRRTGASYEQYF. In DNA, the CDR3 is TGTGCCAGCAGCCGACGGACAGGAGCCTCCTACGAGCAGTACTTC.

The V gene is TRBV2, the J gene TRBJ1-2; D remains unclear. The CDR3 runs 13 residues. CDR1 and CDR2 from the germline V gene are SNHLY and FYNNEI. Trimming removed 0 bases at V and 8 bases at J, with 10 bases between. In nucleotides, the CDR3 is TGTGCCAGCAGTGAAGCGCGCTCCAAGGGCTACACCTTC. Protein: CASSEARSKGYTF.

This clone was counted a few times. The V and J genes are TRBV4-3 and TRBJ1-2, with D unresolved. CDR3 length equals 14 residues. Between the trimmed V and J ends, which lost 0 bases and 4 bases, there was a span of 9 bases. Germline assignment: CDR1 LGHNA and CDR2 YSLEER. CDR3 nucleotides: TGCGCCAGCAGCCAAGATGCGGGATCCTATGGCTACACCTTC. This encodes CASSQDAGSYGYTF.

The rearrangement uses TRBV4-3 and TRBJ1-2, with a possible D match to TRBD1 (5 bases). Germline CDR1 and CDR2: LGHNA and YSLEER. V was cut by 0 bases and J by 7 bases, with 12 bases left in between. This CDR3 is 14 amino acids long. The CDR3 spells CASSQDYRPGGYTF. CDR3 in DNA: TGCGCCAGCAGCCAAGATTACAGGCCGGGTGGCTACACCTTC.

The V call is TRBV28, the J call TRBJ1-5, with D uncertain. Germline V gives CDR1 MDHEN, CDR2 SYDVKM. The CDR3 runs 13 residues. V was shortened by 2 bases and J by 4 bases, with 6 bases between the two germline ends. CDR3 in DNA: TGTGCCAGCAGTTTAGCGGATAATCAGCCCCAGCATTTT. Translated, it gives CASSLADNQPQHF.

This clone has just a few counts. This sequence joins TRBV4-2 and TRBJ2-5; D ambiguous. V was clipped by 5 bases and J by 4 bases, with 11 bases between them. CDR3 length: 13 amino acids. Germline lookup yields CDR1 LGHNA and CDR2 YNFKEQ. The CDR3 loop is CASSLERLETQYF. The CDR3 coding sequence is TGTGCCAGCAGCTTGGAGCGTTTAGAGACCCAGTACTTC.

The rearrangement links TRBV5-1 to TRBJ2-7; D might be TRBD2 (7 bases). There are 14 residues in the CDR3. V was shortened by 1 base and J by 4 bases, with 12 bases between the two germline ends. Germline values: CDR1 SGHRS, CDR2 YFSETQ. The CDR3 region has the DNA TGCGCCAGCAGCTTGACAGGGAGGGAATACGAGCAGTACTTC. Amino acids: CASSLTGREYEQYF.

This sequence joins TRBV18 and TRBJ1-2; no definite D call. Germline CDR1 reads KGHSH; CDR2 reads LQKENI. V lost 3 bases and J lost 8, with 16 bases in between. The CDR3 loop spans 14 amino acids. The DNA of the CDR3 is TGTGCCAGCTCACCCGTGACGGGAGTGGGGGGCTACACCTTC. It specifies CASSPVTGVGGYTF.

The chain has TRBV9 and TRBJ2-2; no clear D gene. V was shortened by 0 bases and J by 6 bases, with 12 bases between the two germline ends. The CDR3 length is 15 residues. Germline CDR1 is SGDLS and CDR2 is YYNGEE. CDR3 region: CASSVGGLTSGELFF. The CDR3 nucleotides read TGTGCCAGCAGCGTAGGAGGTCTTACATCCGGGGAGCTGTTTTTT.

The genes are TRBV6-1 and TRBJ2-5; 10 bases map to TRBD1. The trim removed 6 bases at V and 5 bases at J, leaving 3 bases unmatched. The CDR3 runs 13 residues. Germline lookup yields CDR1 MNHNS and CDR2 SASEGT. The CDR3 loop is CASRGQGRETQYF. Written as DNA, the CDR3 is TGTGCCAGCAGGGGACAGGGGAGGGAGACCCAGTACTTC.

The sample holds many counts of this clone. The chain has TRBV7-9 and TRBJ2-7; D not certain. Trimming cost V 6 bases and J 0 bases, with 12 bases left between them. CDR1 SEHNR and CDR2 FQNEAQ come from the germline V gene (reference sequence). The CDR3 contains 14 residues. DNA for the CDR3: TGTGCCAGCAGGATCCAGACGGGCTCCTACGAGCAGTACTTC. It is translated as CASRIQTGSYEQYF.

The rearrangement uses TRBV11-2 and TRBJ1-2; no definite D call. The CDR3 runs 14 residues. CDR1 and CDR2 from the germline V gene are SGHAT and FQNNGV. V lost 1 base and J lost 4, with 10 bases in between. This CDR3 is CASSLVQRRYGYTF. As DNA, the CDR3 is TGTGCCAGCAGCTTAGTACAGAGACGCTATGGCTACACCTTC. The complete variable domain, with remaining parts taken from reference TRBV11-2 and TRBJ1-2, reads EAGVAQSPRYKIIEKRQSVAFWCNPISGHATLYWYQQILGQGPKLLIQFQNNGVVDDSQLPKDRFSAERLKGVDSTLKIQPAKLEDSAVYLCASSLVQRRYGYTFGSGTRLTVV.

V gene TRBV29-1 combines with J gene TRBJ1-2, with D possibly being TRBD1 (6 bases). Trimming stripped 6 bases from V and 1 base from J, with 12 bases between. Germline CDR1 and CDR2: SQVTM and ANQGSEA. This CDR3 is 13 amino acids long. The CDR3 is CSVGAGDNYGYTF. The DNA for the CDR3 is TGCAGCGTGGGGGCAGGAGATAACTATGGCTACACCTTC.

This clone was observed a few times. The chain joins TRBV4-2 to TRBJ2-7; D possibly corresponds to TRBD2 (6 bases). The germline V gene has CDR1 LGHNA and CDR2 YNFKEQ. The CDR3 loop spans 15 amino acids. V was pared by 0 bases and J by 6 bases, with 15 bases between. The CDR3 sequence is CASSQDLGGASEQYF. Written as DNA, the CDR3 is TGTGCCAGCAGCCAAGATCTGGGGGGAGCGAGCGAGCAGTACTTC.

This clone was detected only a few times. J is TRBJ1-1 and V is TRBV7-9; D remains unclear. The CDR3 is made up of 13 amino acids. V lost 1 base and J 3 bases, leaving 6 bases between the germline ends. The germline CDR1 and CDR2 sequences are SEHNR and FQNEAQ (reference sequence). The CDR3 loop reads CASSLGTDTEAFF. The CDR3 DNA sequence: TGTGCCAGCAGCTTAGGTACAGACACTGAAGCTTTCTTT.

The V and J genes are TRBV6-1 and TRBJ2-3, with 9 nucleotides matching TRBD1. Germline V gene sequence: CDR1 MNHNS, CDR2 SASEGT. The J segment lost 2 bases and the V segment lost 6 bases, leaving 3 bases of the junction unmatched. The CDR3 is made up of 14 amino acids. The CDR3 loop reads CASRRDRVTDTQYF. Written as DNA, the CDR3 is TGTGCCAGCAGGAGGGACAGGGTCACAGATACGCAGTATTTT.

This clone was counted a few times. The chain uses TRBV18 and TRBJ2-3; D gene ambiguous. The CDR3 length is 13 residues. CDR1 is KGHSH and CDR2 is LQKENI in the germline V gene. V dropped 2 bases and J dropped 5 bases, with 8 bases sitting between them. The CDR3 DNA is TGTGCCAGCTCACCAAAGTCAGAAGATACGCAGTATTTT. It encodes CASSPKSEDTQYF.

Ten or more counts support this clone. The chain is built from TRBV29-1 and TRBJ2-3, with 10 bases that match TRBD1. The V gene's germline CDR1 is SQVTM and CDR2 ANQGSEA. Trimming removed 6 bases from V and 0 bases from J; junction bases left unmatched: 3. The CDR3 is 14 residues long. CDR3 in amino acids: CSVRDRGSTDTQYF. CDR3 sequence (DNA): TGCAGCGTCCGGGACAGGGGCAGCACAGATACGCAGTATTTT.

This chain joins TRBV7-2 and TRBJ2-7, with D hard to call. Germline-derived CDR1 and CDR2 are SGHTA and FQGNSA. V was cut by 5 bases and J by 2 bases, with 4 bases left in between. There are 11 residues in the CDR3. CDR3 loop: CASSAAYEQYF. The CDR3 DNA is TGTGCCAGCAGCGCGGCCTACGAGCAGTACTTC.

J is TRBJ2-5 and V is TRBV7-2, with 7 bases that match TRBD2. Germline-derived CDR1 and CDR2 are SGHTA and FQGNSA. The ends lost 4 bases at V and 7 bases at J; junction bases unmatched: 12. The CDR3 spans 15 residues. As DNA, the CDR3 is TGTGCCAGCAGCTCAGGTCTAGCGGTAGGGGCGACCCAGTACTTC. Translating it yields CASSSGLAVGATQYF.

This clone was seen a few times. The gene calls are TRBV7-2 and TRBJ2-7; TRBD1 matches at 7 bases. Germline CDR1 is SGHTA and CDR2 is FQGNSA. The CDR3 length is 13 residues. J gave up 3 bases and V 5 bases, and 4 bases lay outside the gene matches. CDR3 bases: TGTGCCAGCAGCCCGACAGGGTTCTACGAGCAGTACTTC. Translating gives CASSPTGFYEQYF.

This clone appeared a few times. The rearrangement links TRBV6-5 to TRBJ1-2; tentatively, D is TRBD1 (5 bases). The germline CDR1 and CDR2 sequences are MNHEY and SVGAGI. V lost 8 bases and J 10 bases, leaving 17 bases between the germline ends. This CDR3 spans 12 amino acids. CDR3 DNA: TGTGCCAGCCGAACCCCAGGGCTGGACTACACCTTC. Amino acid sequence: CASRTPGLDYTF.

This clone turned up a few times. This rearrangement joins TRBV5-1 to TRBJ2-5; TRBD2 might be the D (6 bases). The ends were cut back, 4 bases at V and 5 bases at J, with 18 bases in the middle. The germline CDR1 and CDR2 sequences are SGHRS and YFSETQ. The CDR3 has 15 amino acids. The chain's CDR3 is CASSPLGLSGETQYF. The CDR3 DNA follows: TGCGCCAGCAGCCCACTAGGCTTAAGCGGGGAGACCCAGTACTTC.

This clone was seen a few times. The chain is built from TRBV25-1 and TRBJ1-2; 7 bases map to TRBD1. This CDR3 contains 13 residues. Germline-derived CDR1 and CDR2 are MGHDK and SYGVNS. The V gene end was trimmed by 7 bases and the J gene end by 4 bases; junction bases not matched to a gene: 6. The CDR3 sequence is CASTYAGGYGYTF. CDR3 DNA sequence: TGTGCCAGCACCTACGCAGGGGGCTATGGCTACACCTTC.

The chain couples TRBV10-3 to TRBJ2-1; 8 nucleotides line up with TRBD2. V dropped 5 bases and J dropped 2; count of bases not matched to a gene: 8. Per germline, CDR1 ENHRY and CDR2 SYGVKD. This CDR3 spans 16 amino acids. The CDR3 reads CAISSSGGETYNEQFF. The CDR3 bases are TGTGCCATCAGTTCCTCCGGGGGGGAGACCTACAATGAGCAGTTCTTC.

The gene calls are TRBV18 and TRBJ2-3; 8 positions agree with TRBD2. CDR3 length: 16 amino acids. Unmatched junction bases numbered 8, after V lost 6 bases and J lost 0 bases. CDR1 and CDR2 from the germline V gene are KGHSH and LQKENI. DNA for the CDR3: TGTGCCAGCTCGGGAACTAGCGGTGAAAGCACAGATACGCAGTATTTT. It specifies CASSGTSGESTDTQYF.

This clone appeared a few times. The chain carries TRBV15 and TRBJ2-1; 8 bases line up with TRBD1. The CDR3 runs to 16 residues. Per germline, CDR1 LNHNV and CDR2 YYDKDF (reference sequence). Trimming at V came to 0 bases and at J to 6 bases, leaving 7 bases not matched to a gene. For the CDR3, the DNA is TGTGCCACCAGCAGAGAGACAGGGGCGAACATCAATGAGCAGTTCTTC. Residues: CATSRETGANINEQFF. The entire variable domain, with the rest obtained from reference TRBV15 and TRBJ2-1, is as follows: DAMVIQNPRYQVTQFGKPVTLSCSQTLNHNVMYWYQQKSSQAPKLLFHYYDKDFNNEADTPDNFQSRRPNTSFCFLDIRSPGLGDTAMYLCATSRETGANINEQFFGPGTRLTVL.